The clone carrying this TCR beta chain was found many times. Its antigen is unidentified. This entry is derived from a study of HIV-infected children after antiretroviral therapy interruption. For the study at large: Children's median ages were around 9.1 years and 8 years by group. Study-level findings and limits: Naive CD4+ CDR3 sharing between time points fell after interruption began.

Treatment defined: PENTA 11 planned treatment interruption arm or continuous ART arm. The TCR library was built from RNA with a 3' RACE protocol and unique molecular identifiers. TCRdb re-called the 3' RACE reads through MiXCR, storing one row per CDR3 protein. The table includes more than 75,000 distinct CDR3 sequences, approximately 6.9% detected once. The CDR3 has 13 amino acids. CDR1 and CDR2 from the germline V gene are SGHRS and YFSETQ. Between the trimmed V and J ends, which lost 0 bases and 4 bases, there was a span of 6 bases. The sequenced sample was CD45RA+ CD4+ T cells from PBMCs, pooled from several time points, obtained from a donor given antiretroviral therapy, either interrupted or continuous. Specified subset: naive CD4+ CD45RA+ CD45RO- T cells. The receptor was derived from a pool of human donors with HIV. The chain recombines TRBV5-1 with TRBJ2-3; D not resolved. As DNA, the CDR3 is TGCGCCAGCAGCTTGGATGCCCCAGATACGCAGTATTTT. Amino acids: CASSLDAPDTQYF. The complete variable domain, with remaining parts taken from reference TRBV5-1 and TRBJ2-3, reads KAGVTQTPRYLIKTRGQQVTLSCSPISGHRSVSWYQQTPGQGLQFLFEYFSETQRNKGNFPGRFSGRQFSNSRSEMNVSTLELGDSALYLCASSLDAPDTQYFGPGTRLTVL.